Included here is one TCR beta chain sequence, with context. The source of the sample is a study of cytomegalovirus exposure and HLA in healthy donors. Germline V CDR1 and CDR2: MGHDK, SYGVNS. The CDR3 has 14 amino acids. Deletions cut 8 bases from V and 3 bases from J, with 16 bases between. Vbeta (60) and Jbeta (13) primers were used in the PCR. TCRdb keeps only in-frame clones here, not all; method: immunoSEQ multiplex PCR. The sample has about 98,000 clones, about 80% seen once. The chain links TRBV25-1 to TRBJ1-2, with D tentatively TRBD1 (6 bases). The clonotype was recovered from a man aged 18 to 35 in good health and CMV-seropositive. The sample consisted of PBMCs. CDR3 nucleotide sequence: TGTGCCAGCCGCCCGCAAGGGGGACACTATGGCTACACCTTC. It yields the protein CASRPQGGHYGYTF.